A single TCR beta chain is shown here with its context. Its antigen is still unknown. CDR3 length: 15 amino acids. V was pared by 3 bases and J by 4 bases, with 5 bases of the junction left unmatched. Germline CDR1 reads SGHTA; CDR2 reads FQGTGA. TCRdb's table, derived via immunoSEQ multiplex PCR, lists solely in-frame clones and lacks some. The sample has 200,000 to 250,000 clones, around 86% seen once. This entry comes from a study of cytomegalovirus exposure and HLA in healthy donors. Regarding the study as a whole: Cytomegalovirus-associated status was assigned to about 160 TCR beta chains. TCR sequences were mostly rare, though some public TCRs occurred in many donors.

The chain recombines TRBV7-3 with TRBJ1-5, with TRBD1 matching over 8 bases. The clonotype was recovered from a young woman in good health and CMV-seropositive. Sequences were obtained from PBMCs. CDR3 amino acids: CASSFSGTGNQPQHF. The CDR3 nucleotides are TGTGCCAGCAGCTTTTCCGGGACAGGAAATCAGCCCCAGCATTTT.